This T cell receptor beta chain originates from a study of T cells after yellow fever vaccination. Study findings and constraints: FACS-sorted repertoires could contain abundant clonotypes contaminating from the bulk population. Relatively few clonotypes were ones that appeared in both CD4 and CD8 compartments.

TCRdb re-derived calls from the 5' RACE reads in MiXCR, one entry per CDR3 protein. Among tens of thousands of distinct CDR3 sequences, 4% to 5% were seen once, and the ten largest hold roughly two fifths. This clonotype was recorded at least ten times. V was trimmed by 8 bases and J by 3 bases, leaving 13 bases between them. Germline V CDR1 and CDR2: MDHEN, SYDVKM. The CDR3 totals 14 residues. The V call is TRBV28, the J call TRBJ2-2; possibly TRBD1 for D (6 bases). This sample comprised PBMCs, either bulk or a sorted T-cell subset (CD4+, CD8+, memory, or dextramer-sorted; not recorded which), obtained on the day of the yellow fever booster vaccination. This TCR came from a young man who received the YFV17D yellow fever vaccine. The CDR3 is CASSLGQDTGELFF. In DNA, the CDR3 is TGTGCCAGCTCACTGGGACAAGACACCGGGGAGCTGTTTTTT.